A selection of T cell receptor beta chains follows, all from one sample in a study of PD-L1 blockade in urothelial cancer. Repertoires were generated with immunoSEQ multiplex PCR, while TCRdb's copy carries only in-frame clones and drops some. The table lists about 87,000 clones, around 83% of them singletons. The specimen comprised PBMCs, sampled around atezolizumab (anti-PD-L1) treatment. The receptors derive from a man in his 60s with urothelial cancer. CDR3s leave out the opening cysteine and the closing phenylalanine or tryptophan. Each record gives: J gene, V gene, CDR3 protein.

>TRBJ2-5|TRBV5-8
ASSLGLPRGETQY
>TRBJ1-2|TRBV18
ASSLQGANSKGGYT
>TRBJ2-7|TRBV2
ASIIDRGSYEQY
>TRBJ2-3|TRBV7-8
ASSLAASGISTDTQY
>TRBJ2-1|TRBV4-3
ASSQTAGANNEQF
>TRBJ2-7|TRBV28
ASSTSYEQY
>TRBJ2-7|TRBV5-1
ASSLVPGTSGGYEQY
>TRBJ2-3|TRBV10-3
AISQRQGHTDTQY
>TRBJ1-1|TRBV18
ASSGGLDTEAF
>TRBJ1-1|TRBV7-3
ASSLRTPGTNTEAF
>TRBJ2-1|TRBV29-1
SVEGRGSSYNEQF
>TRBJ1-1|TRBV7-8
ASSLASRGTEAF
>TRBJ1-2|TRBV9
ASSVGDRGWSGGYT
>TRBJ2-7|TRBV21-1
ASSPKRRGGPNYYEQY
>TRBJ1-5|TRBV28
ASRPLESNQPQH
>TRBJ1-1|TRBV7-9
ASAQGAAGAF
>TRBJ2-1|TRBV28
ASSRTSGIGLNEQF
>TRBJ1-4|TRBV18
ASSLSQGQGKLF
>TRBJ2-7|TRBV4-1
ASSPQGEDSEQY
>TRBJ2-1|TRBV10-3
AISEFSSGRAGNEQF
>TRBJ2-2|TRBV5-5
ASSSPGTKSGGELF
>TRBJ1-5|TRBV28
ASSGDTGAVSNQPQH
>TRBJ2-3|TRBV7-8
ASSGGTSGVTQY
>TRBJ1-4|TRBV7-9
ASSPPRGGFNEKLF
>TRBJ1-3|TRBV7-2
ASSLGAHRNTIY
>TRBJ2-1|TRBV7-2
ASSLHAGGYNEQF
>TRBJ1-5|TRBV6-5
ASSGTGGQPQH
>TRBJ2-7|TRBV2
ASSAQGTGPYEQY
>TRBJ2-7|TRBV5-6
ASSEPSGSREQY
>TRBJ2-1|TRBV6-5
ASSYNNYNEQF
>TRBJ2-3|TRBV9
ASSVGWSGGTLPTDTQY
>TRBJ1-3|TRBV7-9
ASSTRQGEGNTIY
>TRBJ2-6|TRBV5-1
ASSLRGGEAGANVLT
>TRBJ2-5|TRBV7-2
ASSLGGGGETQY